This T cell receptor beta chain was identified during a study of vaccination and CD4 T cells after COVID-19. The sample holds a few counts of this clonotype. Its antigen remains unidentified. Researchers used the Oncomine TCR Beta short-read assay to sequence DNA from cultured CD4+ T cells. TCRdb called the PCR reads again in MiXCR, with one record for every CDR3 protein. The data contain fewer than 10,000 distinct CDR3 sequences, less than 55% of them singletons. The treatment: approximately nine-day PBMC culture with coronavirus spike peptide pools or control peptides (ViraFEST assay). Sequencing used CD4+ T cells from blood, cultured in vitro. The source is a human donor who had recovered from COVID-19.

CDR3 sequence reads: CASSERNTEAFF. The CDR3 bases are TGTGCCAGCAGTGAGAGGAACACTGAAGCTTTCTTT. V is TRBV6-1 and J is TRBJ1-1, with unresolved D. Between the trimmed V and J ends, which lost 3 bases and 1 base, there was a span of 3 bases. CDR3 length: 12 amino acids. Germline-derived CDR1 and CDR2 are MNHNS and SASEGT.